What follows are 8 T cell receptor beta chains derived from one specimen sequenced in a study of blood T cell repertoires in COVID-19. Data came from immunoSEQ multiplex PCR; TCRdb stores just in-frame clones and leaves some out. The sample yields roughly 25,000 clones, roughly 85% seen once. The sample consisted of peripheral blood. The receptors shown here come from a man in his 70s in a cohort sampled during active COVID-19.

DNA of the CDR3: TGTGCCAGCAGTATCCCGGGGTTGAACACTGAAGCTTTCTTT. It encodes CASSIPGLNTEAFF. The rearrangement links TRBV25-1 to TRBJ1-1; D is unclear. The CDR3 runs to 14 residues. The germline V and J ends were trimmed by 5 bases and 0 bases, with 10 bases remaining between them. The germline CDR1 and CDR2 sequences are MGHDK and SYGVNS.

V gene TRBV28 combines with J gene TRBJ2-7; TRBD1 aligns across 12 bases. The germline CDR1 and CDR2 sequences are MDHEN and SYDVKM. CDR3 length equals 15 residues. J gave up 5 bases and V 2 bases, and 4 bases lay outside the gene matches. The CDR3 protein is CASSLPGQGADEQYF. The CDR3 nucleotides read TGTGCCAGCAGTTTACCGGGACAGGGGGCAGACGAGCAGTACTTC.

This clone showed up just a few times. V is TRBV21-1 and J is TRBJ2-7; TRBD2, the D gene given by the table, was not confirmed from the DNA. TRBV21-1 counts as a pseudogene. The CDR3 has 19 amino acids. CDR3 region: CASSKVNLSRSGSTYEQYF. The CDR3 region has the DNA TGTGCCAGCAGCAAAGTTAATCTGAGTCGTAGCGGGAGTACCTACGAGCAGTACTTC.

This clone was seen more than once but under ten times. The chain combines TRBV2 with TRBJ2-3; 10 bases map to TRBD2. The V and J ends lost 7 bases and 5 bases, in that order; junction bases with no gene match: 6. Per germline, CDR1 SNHLY and CDR2 FYNNEI. The CDR3 spans 14 residues. In DNA, the CDR3 is TGTGCCAGCAACCTAGCGGGAGATCTAGATACGCAGTATTTT. Translation: CASNLAGDLDTQYF.

The V call is TRBV7-3, the J call TRBJ2-2; 16 nucleotides match TRBD2. The ends lost 5 bases at V and 2 bases at J; junction bases unmatched: 8. The CDR3 is 19 amino acids. Germline V gives CDR1 SGHTA, CDR2 FQGTGA. The CDR3 DNA follows: TGTGCCAGCAGCCCAGGGGGACTAGCGGGAGGGTCTAACACCGGGGAGCTGTTTTTT. It translates to CASSPGGLAGGSNTGELFF.

This rearrangement joins TRBV4-1 to TRBJ1-5; D uncertain. Trimming pared 1 base from V and 2 bases from J, leaving 9 bases between. The CDR3 loop spans 15 amino acids. CDR1 is MGHRA and CDR2 is YSYEKL in the germline V gene. CDR3 nucleotides: TGCGCCAGCAGCCAAGGCCAGTACGGCAATCAGCCCCAGCATTTT. Translating gives CASSQGQYGNQPQHF.

The rearrangement joins TRBV24-1 to TRBJ1-1, with D possibly TRBD1 on 5 matching bases. Trimming left V 5 bases short and J 3 bases short, with 9 bases between. CDR1 is KGHDR and CDR2 is SFDVKD in the germline V gene. CDR3 size: 13 residues. The CDR3 bases are TGTGCCACCAGTGCGGCAGGGTACACTGAAGCTTTCTTT. Its translation: CATSAAGYTEAFF.

The chain employs TRBV29-1 and TRBJ1-5; 7 bases align to TRBD1. Germline V gene lookup returns CDR1 SQVTM and CDR2 ANQGSEA. This CDR3 has 15 residues. The trim removed 6 bases at V and 2 bases at J, leaving 10 bases unmatched. Written as DNA, the CDR3 is TGCAGCGTAGCCGGGACAGAGGGTGGCAATCAGCCCCAGCATTTT. Encoded protein: CSVAGTEGGNQPQHF.